Presented here are 29 T cell receptor beta chains from one specimen sequenced in a study of tumor and adjacent non-tumor tissue in lung cancer. A modified ARM-PCR protocol with three rounds of nested PCR amplified TCRbeta. TCRdb redid the calling of the multiplex PCR reads with MiXCR, one entry per CDR3 protein. The table has fewer than 120,000 distinct CDR3 sequences, approximately 87% seen once. RNA was extracted from bulk tissue without any cell sorting. The sequenced material came from lung tumor tissue. These receptors came from an older man with non-small cell lung cancer.

This clonotype was picked up many times. The rearrangement uses TRBV2 and TRBJ2-5, with 7 bases aligning to TRBD2. This CDR3 region has 14 residues. V gave up 3 bases and J gave up 2 bases; unmatched junction bases: 3. From germline, CDR1 is SNHLY and CDR2 FYNNEI. CDR3 sequence: CASSDRDYQETQYF. CDR3 DNA sequence: TGTGCCAGCAGTGACCGGGACTATCAAGAGACCCAGTACTTC.

On this clonotype: Given the absence of the conserved phenylalanine or tryptophan at the CDR3 end, a read error is likely. The chain combines TRBV20-1 with TRBJ2-7; 7 bases match TRBD2. The germline V gene encodes CDR1 DFQATT and CDR2 SNEGSKA (reference sequence). The CDR3 has 14 residues. The CDR3 sequence: CSARVSGLVYDQYL. The CDR3 coding sequence is TGCAGTGCCAGGGTTTCCGGACTAGTCTACGACCAGTACTTA.

Concerning this clonotype: A much larger clone differs by one base, so this may be a read error. The chain recombines TRBV5-1 with TRBJ2-3; a possible D gene is TRBD2 (7 bases). The CDR3 has 14 amino acids. Germline-derived CDR1 and CDR2 are SGHRS and YFSETQ. This CDR3 is CANSALGGRGTQYF. The CDR3 nucleotides read TGCGCCAACAGCGCTTTGGGGGGGCGAGGTACGCAGTATTTT.

This chain uses TRBV11-2 with TRBJ2-7, with D possibly TRBD1 on 5 matching bases. The CDR3 sequence is 15 residues long. Germline-derived CDR1 and CDR2 are SGHAT and FQNNGV. CDR3: CVISLDPMGPYEQYF. CDR3 nucleotide sequence: TGTGTCATCAGCTTAGACCCTATGGGGCCCTACGAGCAGTACTTC.

As regards this clonotype: One end of the junction varies from germline; a read error may be responsible. This chain joins TRBV5-5 and TRBJ2-2; the D gene is possibly TRBD2 (6 bases). Germline lookup yields CDR1 SGHKS and CDR2 YYEKEE (reference sequence). The CDR3 covers 17 residues. The CDR3 DNA follows: TGTGCCAGCAACTTGGTTGGTAGGAGGAGGGGCATCGGGGAGCAGTTTTTT. Amino acids: CASNLVGRRRGIGEQFF.

Remarks on this clonotype: The germline gene is not matched at one end of the junction; a read error may be the cause. The J gene is TRBJ2-7, the V gene TRBV6-2 or TRBV6-3; no clear D. CDR3 size: 14 residues. Germline CDR1 is MNHEY and CDR2 is SVGEGT. Here the CDR3 reads CGSRFDMNSYEQYF. CDR3 bases: TGTGGCAGCAGATTCGACATGAACTCCTACGAGCAGTACTTC.

This clonotype has only a few counts. A single base separates this from a much larger clone, so it may be a read error. The CDR3 spells CASSLIYEQYF. CDR3 nucleotides: TGTGCCAGCAGCTTAATTTACGAGCAGTACTTC. The V call is TRBV7-8, the J call TRBJ2-7; D ambiguous. Trimming removed 2 bases from V and 4 bases from J, with 3 bases in between. Germline V lookup: CDR1 SGHVS, CDR2 FQNEAQ. There are 11 residues in the CDR3.

Of note for this clonotype: Likely a read error: the CDR3 ends without its conserved phenylalanine or tryptophan. This chain uses TRBV5-1 with TRBJ2-3, with TRBD2 matching over 10 bases. Germline values: CDR1 SGHRS, CDR2 YFSETQ. The CDR3 is 16 residues long. The CDR3 DNA is TGCACCAGCAGCTTGTCCGGACTAGCGGGCACAGATACGCAGTATTTA. It encodes CTSSLSGLAGTDTQYL.

As concerns this clonotype: At one boundary the junction diverges from the germline segment, which might be a read error. The rearrangement joins TRBV29-1 to TRBJ2-1; D remains unclear. CDR3 size: 14 residues. The V gene's germline CDR1 is SQVTM and CDR2 ANQGSEA. CDR3 nucleotide sequence: TGCAGTGTTGAAGATTTTGGGGTGTACAATGAGCACTTCTTC. This encodes CSVEDFGVYNEHFF.

As to this clonotype: Its ends do not fully match the called genes, so a read error is possible. The chain is built from TRBV5-4 and TRBJ2-5; D remains unclear. The length of the CDR3 is 11 residues. Germline CDR1 reads SGHNT; CDR2 reads YYREEE (reference sequence). CDR3: CTSSLGETQYF. CDR3 bases: TGTACCAGTAGCTTAGGGGAGACCCAGTACTTC.

The J gene is TRBJ1-1, the V gene TRBV5-5; D gene ambiguous. The CDR3 sequence is 13 residues long. The germline CDR1 and CDR2 sequences are SGHKS and YYEKEE (reference sequence). V lost 6 bases, J lost 0 bases, and 9 bases lay in between. In DNA, the CDR3 is TGTGCCAGCAACGCGGGCATGAACACTGAAGCTTTCTTT. It specifies CASNAGMNTEAFF.

With respect to this clonotype: A much larger clonotype is one base distant, so this may be a read error. The V gene is TRBV30, the J gene TRBJ2-7, with D hard to call. The germline gives CDR1 GTSNPN, CDR2 SVGIG (reference sequence). V was clipped by 2 bases and J by 4 bases, with 15 bases between them. CDR3 length: 14 residues. The chain's CDR3 is CAWSTSRYLYEQYF. In DNA form, the CDR3 reads TGTGCCTGGAGTACCAGCCGCTATCTGTACGAGCAGTACTTC.

Turning to this clonotype: The conserved phenylalanine or tryptophan is not found at the CDR3 terminus, so this likely reflects a read error. This chain joins TRBV11-3 and TRBJ2-3, with D possibly being TRBD2 (5 bases). The CDR3 totals 17 residues. V was cut by 5 bases and J by 4 bases, with 22 bases left in between. Germline V gives CDR1 SGHNT, CDR2 YENEEA. CDR3 bases: TGTGCCAGCAGCCAAGGACCAGCGTGGTCGGGATCAGATACGCAGTATTAT. Amino acid sequence: CASSQGPAWSGSDTQYY.

This chain connects TRBV19 to TRBJ2-3, with a weak D call TRBD2 (6 bases). Deletions cut 1 base from V and 14 bases from J, with 16 bases between. CDR1 LNHDA and CDR2 SQIVND come from the germline V gene (reference sequence). This CDR3 spans 13 amino acids. CDR3 bases: TGTGCCAGTAGTATAGCCTCGGGGGATACGTGGTATTTT. Translated, it gives CASSIASGDTWYF.

CDR3 bases: TGTACCAACAGTTTACGGCCCAGTTACTACACTGAAGCTTTCTTT. Encoded protein: CTNSLRPSYYTEAFF. V is TRBV28 and J is TRBJ1-1, with D unresolved. This CDR3 has 15 residues. Germline V gives CDR1 MDHEN, CDR2 SYDVKM.

Points on this clonotype: No conserved phenylalanine or tryptophan is present at the end of the CDR3, so a read error is the likely explanation. The chain carries TRBV29-1 and TRBJ2-7; tentative D call: TRBD1 (6 bases). The CDR3 runs to 14 residues. CDR1 is SQVTM, CDR2 ANQGSEA, per germline. CDR3 bases: TGCAGCGTTGAGAATCAGGGGATTCGGTACGAACAGTACTCG. The encoded protein is CSVENQGIRYEQYS.

The rearrangement links TRBV11-3 to TRBJ2-5, with a tentative D call TRBD2 (6 bases). This CDR3 comprises 14 residues. V was cut by 8 bases and J by 5 bases, with 18 bases left in between. Germline CDR1 SGHNT, CDR2 YENEEA. In DNA, the CDR3 is TGTGCCAGCGCTTCCCGCCGGGAGCGGGAGACCCAGTACTTC. It yields the protein CASASRRERETQYF.

As to this clonotype: One junction end does not reproduce the germline sequence, and a read error may be involved. The V gene is TRBV2, the J gene TRBJ2-5, with D possibly TRBD2 on 7 matching bases. The CDR3 is 13 residues long. CDR1 is SNHLY and CDR2 is FYNNEI in the germline V gene. As DNA, the CDR3 is TGTGCCAGCAGTTGGCGGGGGCCAGAGACCCTGTACTTC. Translation: CASSWRGPETLYF.

With regard to this clonotype: No conserved phenylalanine or tryptophan is present at the end of the CDR3, so a read error is the likely explanation. The chain employs TRBV11-3 and TRBJ2-7; TRBD2 agrees at 10 bases. The CDR3 runs 15 residues. Germline CDR1 and CDR2: SGHNT and YENEEA. The CDR3 loop is CASSRVLAGSYEQYL. Here the CDR3 DNA reads TGTGCCAGCAGCCGAGTACTAGCGGGGTCCTATGAGCAGTACTTA.

A word on this clonotype: With a much larger clone just one base away, this may be a read error. This chain connects TRBV5-1 to TRBJ2-7; TRBD2 agrees at 10 bases. The CDR3 consists of 14 residues. The V gene's germline CDR1 is SGHRS and CDR2 YFSETQ. CDR3 coding DNA: TGCGTCAGCAGCTTGGTGAGCGGGGGGGGGGAGCAGTACTTC. It codes for CVSSLVSGGGEQYF.

This clonotype was observed a single time. This sequence joins TRBV11-2 and TRBJ2-5, with 7 bases that match TRBD2. CDR1 is SGHAT and CDR2 is FQNNGV in the germline V gene. This CDR3 has 13 amino acids. The ends lost 1 base at V and 13 bases at J; junction bases unmatched: 9. In DNA form, the CDR3 reads TGTGCCAGCAGCTTAGGTGCCAGACTAGCTCCGTACTTC. Translated, it gives CASSLGARLAPYF.

To note about this clonotype: Given the absence of the conserved phenylalanine or tryptophan at the CDR3 end, a read error is likely. It is unclear where the CDR3 begins or ends on the DNA, so no DNA is shown, and the CDR3 is as TCRdb lists it. This chain links TRBV11-1 with TRBJ1-2. 12 amino acids form the CDR3, both terminal residues included. Looked up from germline, CDR1 is SGHAT and CDR2 is FQDESV (reference sequence). CDR3 amino acids: CASSVYRYGYNL.

This clonotype was detected only a few times. At one end the junction does not follow the germline gene, possibly because of a read error. The V call is TRBV7-8, the J call TRBJ2-7; no firm D call. The CDR3 loop spans 12 amino acids. Germline assignment: CDR1 SGHVS and CDR2 FQNEAQ. Here the CDR3 DNA reads TGTACCAGCAGCTTAGTGATCTACGAGCAGTACTTC. Translated: CTSSLVIYEQYF.

About this clonotype itself: Germline and junction disagree at one end, which may indicate a read error. V is TRBV6-6 and J is TRBJ2-5, with a weak D call TRBD1 (6 bases). The CDR3 consists of 11 residues. The germline CDR1 and CDR2 sequences are MNHNY and SVGAGI (reference sequence). The CDR3 nucleotides are TGTGGCAGCAGCCTTAGGGACACCCAATACTTC. Protein product: CGSSLRDTQYF.

Remarks on this clonotype: As the CDR3 is not closed by the conserved phenylalanine or tryptophan, this likely results from a read error. The CDR3 bases are TGTGCCATCAGTGTGGGAGTCCGAAGGTCCTACGAGCAGTACTTA. It is translated as CAISVGVRRSYEQYL. This sequence joins TRBV10-3 and TRBJ2-7; D is perhaps TRBD2 (5 bases). The CDR3 totals 15 residues. Germline CDR1 reads ENHRY; CDR2 reads SYGVKD. The V and J ends lost 4 bases and 1 base respectively, with 14 bases between them.

This chain joins TRBV12-3 or TRBV12-4 and TRBJ1-5, with no clear D. Trimming shortened V by 4 bases and J by 0 bases, and 10 bases separated the two germline ends. The CDR3 contains 15 residues. As DNA, the CDR3 is TGTGCCAGCAGTTCAGATGGAAATAGCAATCAGCCCCAGCATTTT. This codes for CASSSDGNSNQPQHF.

In the case of this clonotype: An end of the junction does not agree with germline; a read error may underlie this. The rearrangement uses TRBV10-1 and TRBJ1-2; D is possibly TRBD1 (6 bases). CDR1 and CDR2 from the germline V gene are WNHNN and SYGVQD (reference sequence). The CDR3 spans 15 residues. CDR3 nucleotide sequence: TGTGCCAGCAGTGAGTCGACAGGCCAACCCTATGGCAGCACCTTC. It specifies CASSESTGQPYGSTF.

The chain links TRBV30 to TRBJ1-1; weak D call: TRBD1 (6 bases). Trimming took off 0 bases at V and 8 bases at J, with 13 bases between the two ends. The CDR3 runs 13 residues. Per germline, CDR1 GTSNPN and CDR2 SVGIG (reference sequence). CDR3 bases: TGTGCCTGGAGTGTAGGGGGGAAGACCGAAGCTTTCTTT. It is translated as CAWSVGGKTEAFF.

About this clonotype itself: Here the CDR3 omits its conserved ending phenylalanine or tryptophan, so a read error is the likely source. The chain joins TRBV10-2 to TRBJ2-7; D is unresolved. The CDR3 runs 14 residues. CDR1 and CDR2 (germline): WSHSY, SAAADI. The V and J ends lost 6 bases and 5 bases respectively, with 17 bases between them. The CDR3 protein is CASRRTVTRDEQYL. The DNA for the CDR3 is TGCGCCAGCAGGCGAACCGTGACTCGGGACGAGCAGTACTTG.